This T cell receptor (beta chain) derives from a study of blood T cell repertoires in COVID-19. The overall study: PBMCs, B-cell-depleted T cells, or T cells provided the cDNA or gDNA that made up the material.

The trim removed 2 bases at V and 5 bases at J, leaving 6 bases unmatched. The CDR3 contains 15 residues. Germline values: CDR1 MNHEY, CDR2 SMNVEV (reference sequence). Profiled with immunoSEQ multiplex PCR; TCRdb holds only in-frame clones, not every one. The sample shows 250,000 to 300,000 clones, roughly 87% of them seen only once. The specimen sequenced was peripheral blood. This receptor was identified in a woman aged 50 to 65 who had recovered from COVID-19. This chain uses TRBV27 with TRBJ2-5; 9 positions match TRBD1. CDR3 sequence reads: CASSLTGGFVETQYF. Written as DNA, the CDR3 is TGTGCCAGCAGTTTAACAGGGGGCTTCGTTGAGACCCAGTACTTC.